This TCR beta chain was captured in a study of cytomegalovirus exposure and HLA in healthy donors (TCRdb year 2017). Broadly, across the study: An earlier analysis of under 600 of the donors reported more than 250 Gb of sequence data and around 120 million unique TCR beta sequences from roughly 200 million T cells. Roughly 310 gigabases of sequencing data and approximately 85 million unique TCR sequences were included in an early release covering 550 to 800 HLA-typed donors. Of the approximately 400 genotyped donors, 65% to 90% fell in the genetic ancestry cluster associated with self-reported Caucasian donors. The study was designed to test whether signatures of past pathogen exposure could be identified by cataloging public T cell receptors. The study used immunosequencing to profile the T cell repertoires of 600 to 850 subjects and linked those repertoires to cytomegalovirus serostatus. Besides the first cohort of approximately 710 subjects, a separate validation cohort made up of roughly 130 different subjects was used. The study combined high-throughput TCR immunosequencing, statistical association of individual TCRs with disease status, and machine learning to predict cytomegalovirus infection status. A later analysis re-examined previously published TCR beta repertoires from 610 or so donors and added high-resolution HLA genotyping to investigate patterns of TCR occurrence. In the later analysis, no new phenotypic data were used to find candidate immune exposures; instead, reliance was placed on TCR beta sequences and their occurrence across donors. In an earlier analysis of a few hundred of the donors, high-throughput TCR beta sequencing was used to judge whether each TCR beta V gene segment behaved as functional or pseudogenic. Donor age, sex, ethnicity and CMV serostatus were compiled alongside the repertoire data. In a later genetic analysis, genome-wide SNP genotypes for 398 of the 666 donors were used, and that subset was treated as a discovery cohort. All discovery cohort repertoires had been generated on a single sequencing platform. Class I and class II HLA loci were covered by the typing at four-digit resolution. Typing coverage differed by locus: A, B, C, DRB1 and DQB1 were typed in about 620-640 donors, DQA1 in about 550, DPA1 in some 610, and DPB1 in 400 to 490. Because of strong linkage in the cohort, five DR-DQ haplotypes were treated as single units for association and clustering. Across about 370 genotyped donors of the cohort, an average of roughly 250,000 unique TCR beta nucleotide sequences per donor were sequenced, and roughly a sixth of those sequences were non-productive.

Findings and caveats that apply to the study as a whole: The earlier analysis of a few hundred of the donors excluded roughly 16 rarely observed V segments, including chromosome 9 orphons, because counts were too low. Compared with equally common non-associated chains, HLA-associated TCR beta chains in a later analysis were more clonally expanded and had lower generation probabilities. A later genetic analysis associated a missense DCLRE1C variant with V-gene and J-gene trimming of TCR beta chains, and an independent cohort replicated the association. According to a later genetic analysis, donors in an Asian-associated ancestry cluster had fewer N-insertions in productive TCRs than the roughly 670-donor mean. In both the original and validation cohorts, the classifier was reported to diagnose cytomegalovirus status with high specificity and sensitivity. A few of the identified cytomegalovirus-associated TCR beta chains were confirmed in vitro to be specific for cytomegalovirus antigens. Correlated functional status among segregating V segments might reflect linkage disequilibrium, but an unknown experimental factor could not be ruled out. A group of highly shared sequence variants was considered likely to be a technical artifact of the sequencing pipeline. In a later analysis, several top co-occurrence clusters were reported to appear linked to parvovirus B19, influenza, CMV and Epstein-Barr virus. Because HLA typing was unavailable for some donors at each locus, only the typed subset was used in association tests. Roughly uniform sequencing depth across donors was assumed in presence/absence analyses, although this assumption may not hold. According to a later analysis, most CMV-associated TCR beta chains appeared to be HLA-restricted, and the HLA associations seemed to be driven largely by CMV exposure. When HLA alleles, especially DR and DQ, strongly co-occurred, attributing TCR associations to individual alleles was difficult. In the study, approximately 160 TCR beta chains were listed as associated with cytomegalovirus. Some IMGT-functional V segments, including TRBV6-2 and TRBV6-3, could not be told apart with the 87-base-pair reads, so those segments were excluded. While some public TCRs were present in many individuals, most TCR sequences turned up only very rarely across donors. A later analysis associated 15,000 or so TCR beta sequences with specific HLA alleles at a false discovery rate of 0.05. CMV serostatus was the only immune exposure information available for the cohort. This cohort had only TCR beta chains sequenced, and the lack of alpha or paired-chain data limited which features could be detected. A further reported finding was that TCR beta sequences accurately predicted the HLA-A and HLA-B alleles for most subjects in the first cohort. According to a later analysis, TCR association rates differed among HLA loci, with DRB1 alleles showing the most associated TCRs and HLA-C alleles showing the fewest. In an earlier analysis of fewer than 700 of the donors, most TCR beta V segments appeared in productive rearrangements about 90% or about 30% of the time, broadly matching IMGT annotations. It was suggested by the authors that the approach could potentially be generalized to other disease states and immunological phenotypes.

On this clone itself: Its binding antigen is unknown. Base-call qualities are not available, and no considerably larger clone is one nucleotide away.

The CDR3, cysteine through phenylalanine, is 16 amino acids long. Kept here is only the CDR3 DNA, which spans 48 bases and is read in frame from base 1. CDR1 and CDR2, per the germline V gene (reference sequence), are LNHDA and SQIVND. The junction carries 17 bases between V and J, which are trimmed by 5 bases and 3 bases respectively. To prepare the library, the immunoSEQ multiplex PCR assay was applied. For the multiplex PCR, a mixture combining 60 forward primers for TCR Vbeta segments and 13 reverse primers for TCR Jbeta segments was used. The CDR3 region of rearranged TCR beta genes was amplified from genomic DNA by a multiplex PCR assay. The Illumina HiSeq System was used to sequence the amplified TCR beta libraries as 87-base-pair reads. In the paper's pipeline: A later analysis counted approximately 76 million unique TCR beta chains across the 690 or so repertoires, and some 11 million of these chains were shared by at least two donors. To remove PCR and sequencing errors, raw reads were error-corrected and collapsed into unique sequences using a nearest-neighbor algorithm that merged closely related sequences. V, D and J gene segments were assigned by aligning CDR3 sequences to IMGT reference sequences. Each retained sequence needed at least a six-nucleotide match to both a V gene segment and a J gene segment. A rearrangement was called productive if the CDR3 had no stop codons and remained in frame with V and J, and every other rearrangement was called non-productive. Following IMGT convention, CDR3 was defined as the stretch from the second conserved V-encoded cysteine up to the conserved J-encoded phenylalanine. In an earlier analysis of more than 550 of the donors, sequences lacking an unambiguous match to a single V gene segment were excluded. An earlier analysis of several hundred of the donors called V segments functional above 56.7% productive rearrangements and segregating when the between-donor standard deviation exceeded 5%. To diagnose cytomegalovirus status from the catalog of TCR beta chain sequences, a statistical classification framework was built. In a later analysis, V and J genes were assigned by comparing TCR nucleotide sequences against IMGT/GENE-DB human TR gene sequences. The TCRdist pipeline was used in a later analysis to assign CDR3 sequences and most-parsimonious VDJ recombination scenarios. A later analysis defined each TCR beta chain by its CDR3 amino acid sequence plus V-gene family, and excluded reads lacking a unique V-gene family. In a later analysis, approximately 590 highly shared, low-generation-probability nucleotide sequences were removed to address suspected cross-contamination and a sequencing artifact. For each public chain, a later analysis derived a clonal expansion index from normalized ranks of inferred template counts within each repertoire. A later analysis computed generation probabilities with a VDJ recombination model fitted to out-of-frame rearrangements, and checked the results against IGoR. In a later analysis, hypergeometric tests were used to score TCR-TCR, TCR-HLA and TCR-CMV co-occurrence, with a repertoire-size bias correction applied to TCR pairs. To estimate false discovery rates, a later analysis permuted the HLA or CMV assignments 20 times. In a later analysis, co-occurring TCRs were grouped with DBSCAN, and TCRdist sequence similarity was added when clustering was performed within HLA-allele-positive subsets. Co-occurrence clustering excluded repertoires with fewer than 30,000 or more than 120,000 public chains, plus five with anomalous nucleotide sharing. Drawn from immuneACCESS, this table holds only the in-frame rearrangements with V and J called that TCRdb kept. Clones are partly lost; checked studies trace under half to an unresolved V gene and leave the rest unexplained. That table furnishes V, J and clone size, whereas the DNA furnished D and trimming. For this sample there are 150,000 to 200,000 clones; approximately 80% appear just once. Of the sample, approximately 1.3% falls within the top ten clones.

The cohort comprised some 680 healthy bone marrow donors. At the time of sampling, every cohort member was nominally healthy, though immune exposures that went unrecorded were likely present. The donor was CMV seronegative and was included in the group of a few hundred seronegative cohort members. Every donor gave a peripheral blood sample, and the peripheral blood mononuclear cells from that sample were used for TCR beta sequencing. The Qiagen DNeasy Blood Extraction Kit was used to extract genomic DNA from the blood cell samples. Sequencing used PBMCs. The receptor was derived from a boy younger than 10 in good health and CMV-seronegative. The rearrangement joined TRBV19 to TRBJ2-1, and TRBD1 may be the D gene, going by 6 matching bases. At the DNA level, the sequence is TGTGCCAGTAGTTCGACCGACAGGTCTGACTACAATGAGCAGTTCTTC. Translation gives CASSSTDRSDYNEQFF.